A selection of T cell receptor beta chains follows, all from one sample in a study of blood T cell repertoires in COVID-19. Sequencing was performed with immunoSEQ multiplex PCR; in TCRdb, only in-frame clones are kept and a portion is missing. In the table there are about 200,000 clones, approximately 78% of which are singletons. The specimen was peripheral blood. These receptor sequences come from a woman over 75 with acute or convalescent COVID-19. CDR3s leave out the opening cysteine and the closing phenylalanine or tryptophan. Fields, in order: V gene, J gene, D gene, CDR3 protein. D genes are given only for firm matches.

v_call: TRBV5-3
j_call: TRBJ1-6
d_call: TRBD1
cdr3_aa: ARSSRDRSVRKLGSPLH

v_call: TRBV7-9
j_call: TRBJ1-1
d_call: TRBD1
cdr3_aa: ASRTGTGNMNTEAF

v_call: TRBV4-1
j_call: TRBJ1-2
d_call: NA
cdr3_aa: ASSQAGINYGYT

v_call: TRBV7-2
j_call: TRBJ1-6
d_call: NA
cdr3_aa: ASSSAGGVNSPLH

v_call: TRBV18
j_call: TRBJ2-7
d_call: NA
cdr3_aa: ASSPRDTFSYEQY

v_call: TRBV6-5
j_call: TRBJ2-5
d_call: NA
cdr3_aa: ASSYSRGAETQY

v_call: TRBV27
j_call: TRBJ1-4
d_call: NA
cdr3_aa: ASSSSRGNEKLF

v_call: TRBV30
j_call: TRBJ1-2
d_call: NA
cdr3_aa: ANTDGGPGGYT

v_call: TRBV9
j_call: TRBJ1-6
d_call: NA
cdr3_aa: ASSDSSRGGGFDSPLH

v_call: TRBV6-2/TRBV6-3
j_call: TRBJ2-7
d_call: TRBD2
cdr3_aa: ASSYSTSGSYEQY

v_call: TRBV19
j_call: TRBJ1-5
d_call: NA
cdr3_aa: ASSMEGFGQPQH

v_call: TRBV29-1
j_call: TRBJ2-3
d_call: TRBD2
cdr3_aa: SGGEEDTQY

v_call: TRBV7-3
j_call: TRBJ1-1
d_call: NA
cdr3_aa: ASSLMGAGTEAF

v_call: TRBV28
j_call: TRBJ2-3
d_call: NA
cdr3_aa: ASSLLQGSDTQY

v_call: TRBV2
j_call: TRBJ2-1
d_call: TRBD2
cdr3_aa: ASSETSGAYNEQF

v_call: TRBV5-3
j_call: TRBJ2-3
d_call: TRBD2
cdr3_aa: ARSRLPGTSGGADTQY

v_call: TRBV27
j_call: TRBJ1-3
d_call: NA
cdr3_aa: ASSSGVRSGNTIY

v_call: TRBV7-8
j_call: TRBJ2-7
d_call: NA
cdr3_aa: ASSLAEKRGEQY

v_call: TRBV6-5
j_call: TRBJ2-7
d_call: TRBD1
cdr3_aa: ASAPDRGLYEQY

v_call: TRBV6-5
j_call: TRBJ1-2
d_call: NA
cdr3_aa: ASSPRWSSYGYT

v_call: TRBV24-1
j_call: TRBJ2-4
d_call: NA
cdr3_aa: ATSDGGGIAKNIQY

v_call: TRBV3-1/TRBV3-2
j_call: TRBJ2-3
d_call: TRBD2
cdr3_aa: ASSQRAGTTGTDTQY

v_call: TRBV7-3
j_call: TRBJ2-1
d_call: NA
cdr3_aa: ASSPAGAYNEQF

v_call: TRBV5-4
j_call: TRBJ2-7
d_call: TRBD2
cdr3_aa: ASSLTSGVSYEQY

v_call: TRBV28
j_call: TRBJ2-7
d_call: NA
cdr3_aa: ASSWRARRSEQY

v_call: TRBV3-1/TRBV3-2
j_call: TRBJ1-4
d_call: NA
cdr3_aa: ASSTPGSGWEKLF

v_call: TRBV6-5
j_call: TRBJ2-2
d_call: TRBD1
cdr3_aa: ASSRDRGIGELF

v_call: TRBV30
j_call: TRBJ2-1
d_call: TRBD1
cdr3_aa: AWSVRLGQDIYNEQF

v_call: TRBV7-9
j_call: TRBJ2-3
d_call: TRBD2
cdr3_aa: AQTLAESTDTQY

v_call: TRBV5-1
j_call: TRBJ2-1
d_call: TRBD2
cdr3_aa: ASSPGATSGEQF

v_call: TRBV30
j_call: TRBJ2-7
d_call: TRBD1
cdr3_aa: AWSILGQDYEQY

v_call: TRBV19
j_call: TRBJ2-5
d_call: TRBD1
cdr3_aa: ASSMDRDRETQY

v_call: TRBV3-1/TRBV3-2
j_call: TRBJ1-3
d_call: TRBD1
cdr3_aa: ASSGTERGNTIY

v_call: TRBV2
j_call: TRBJ1-1
d_call: NA
cdr3_aa: ASRTAGNVNTEAF

v_call: TRBV11-3
j_call: TRBJ2-7
d_call: TRBD2
cdr3_aa: ASSPSGGGPYEQY

v_call: TRBV29-1
j_call: TRBJ2-3
d_call: NA
cdr3_aa: SVLSIASTDTQY

v_call: TRBV6-5
j_call: TRBJ2-2
d_call: NA
cdr3_aa: ASSFITGELF

v_call: TRBV5-4
j_call: TRBJ1-5
d_call: NA
cdr3_aa: ASGRDTHQPQH

v_call: TRBV5-1
j_call: TRBJ2-3
d_call: NA
cdr3_aa: ASSLQQGTDTQY

v_call: TRBV30
j_call: TRBJ1-2
d_call: TRBD1
cdr3_aa: AEDRAPGSGYT

v_call: TRBV19
j_call: TRBJ2-2
d_call: NA
cdr3_aa: ASSIPRDTWNTGELF

v_call: TRBV7-3
j_call: TRBJ2-1
d_call: TRBD2
cdr3_aa: ASSQREGLAGEFEQF

v_call: TRBV7-9
j_call: TRBJ2-1
d_call: TRBD2
cdr3_aa: ASSKLSGAALGEQF

v_call: TRBV4-1
j_call: TRBJ2-3
d_call: NA
cdr3_aa: ASSRTRAVGTGGGSTDTQY

v_call: TRBV28
j_call: TRBJ2-5
d_call: NA
cdr3_aa: ATQPAGGETQY

v_call: TRBV19
j_call: TRBJ1-2
d_call: NA
cdr3_aa: ASSIDHTINYGYT

v_call: TRBV4-3
j_call: TRBJ1-2
d_call: NA
cdr3_aa: ASSQGMQGHYT

v_call: TRBV5-4
j_call: TRBJ1-3
d_call: TRBD1
cdr3_aa: ASSPPTGDGNTIY

v_call: TRBV18
j_call: TRBJ2-3
d_call: TRBD2
cdr3_aa: ASSRRTSGRSLPDTQY

v_call: TRBV30
j_call: TRBJ1-5
d_call: TRBD1
cdr3_aa: AWQIQGGNQPQH

v_call: TRBV7-2
j_call: TRBJ2-5
d_call: NA
cdr3_aa: ASGLRGGIFKETQY

v_call: TRBV19
j_call: TRBJ1-1
d_call: TRBD1
cdr3_aa: ASSSVPGQGMNTEAF

v_call: TRBV5-5
j_call: TRBJ1-4
d_call: TRBD1
cdr3_aa: ASSSQGENDEKLF

v_call: TRBV7-9
j_call: TRBJ2-3
d_call: NA
cdr3_aa: ASSAGGGTQY

v_call: TRBV19
j_call: TRBJ1-1
d_call: TRBD1
cdr3_aa: ASIPDRRGTEAF

v_call: TRBV29-1
j_call: TRBJ1-1
d_call: NA
cdr3_aa: SVEGHENTEAF